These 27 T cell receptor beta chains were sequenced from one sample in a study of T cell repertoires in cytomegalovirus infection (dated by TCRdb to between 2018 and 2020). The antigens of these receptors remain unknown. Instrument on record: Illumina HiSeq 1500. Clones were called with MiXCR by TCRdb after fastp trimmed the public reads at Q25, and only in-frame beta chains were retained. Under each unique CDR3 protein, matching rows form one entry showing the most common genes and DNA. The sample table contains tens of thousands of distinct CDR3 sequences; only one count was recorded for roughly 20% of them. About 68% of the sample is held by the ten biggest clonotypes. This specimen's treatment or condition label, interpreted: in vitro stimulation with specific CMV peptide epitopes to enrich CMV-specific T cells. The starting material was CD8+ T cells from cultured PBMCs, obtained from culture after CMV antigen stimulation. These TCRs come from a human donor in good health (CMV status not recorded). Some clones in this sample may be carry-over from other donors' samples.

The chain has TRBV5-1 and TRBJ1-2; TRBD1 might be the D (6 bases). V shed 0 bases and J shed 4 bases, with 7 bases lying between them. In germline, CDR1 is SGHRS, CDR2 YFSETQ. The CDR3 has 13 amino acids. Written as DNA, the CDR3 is TGCGCCAGCAGCTTGGACAGGGCCTATGGCTACACCTTC. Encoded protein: CASSLDRAYGYTF.

CDR3 DNA sequence: TGTGCCAGCAGCCGCCAGAGACCGGGGACTAGCTTGAGCGAGCAGTTCTTC. It yields the protein CASSRQRPGTSLSEQFF. The chain employs TRBV7-9 and TRBJ2-1, with TRBD2 matching over 9 bases. Trimming removed 5 bases from V and 10 bases from J; junction bases left unmatched: 18. The germline V gene has CDR1 SEHNR and CDR2 FQNEAQ (reference sequence). This CDR3 has 17 residues.

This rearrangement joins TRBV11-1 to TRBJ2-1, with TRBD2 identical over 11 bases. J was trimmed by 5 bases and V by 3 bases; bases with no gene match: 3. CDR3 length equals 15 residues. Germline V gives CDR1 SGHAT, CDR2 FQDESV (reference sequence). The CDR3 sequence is CASSFGTSGNNEQFF. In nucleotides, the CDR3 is TGTGCCAGCAGCTTCGGGACTAGCGGAAACAATGAGCAGTTCTTC.

CDR3: CASTQTAGVADTQYF. CDR3 DNA sequence: TGTGCCAGCACCCAAACGGCGGGAGTAGCAGATACGCAGTATTTT. This chain connects TRBV7-2 to TRBJ2-3, with 7 bases lining up with TRBD2. Germline V CDR1 and CDR2: SGHTA, FQGNSA. With 7 bases clipped from V and 4 bases from J, the junction kept 11 bases outside the gene matches. There are 15 residues in the CDR3.

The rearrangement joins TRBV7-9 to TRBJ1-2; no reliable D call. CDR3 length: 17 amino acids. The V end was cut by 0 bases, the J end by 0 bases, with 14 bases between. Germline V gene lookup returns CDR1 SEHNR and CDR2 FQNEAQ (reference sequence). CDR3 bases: TGTGCCAGCAGCTTAGCCCCCAAGGGCGGATCTAACTATGGCTACACCTTC. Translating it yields CASSLAPKGGSNYGYTF.

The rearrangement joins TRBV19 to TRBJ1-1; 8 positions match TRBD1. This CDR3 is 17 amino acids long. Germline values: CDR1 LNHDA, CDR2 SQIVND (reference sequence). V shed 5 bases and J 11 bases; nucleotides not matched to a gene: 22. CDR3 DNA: TGTGCCAGTAGTCCTTCTACATCGAAAGGACAGGGTAGGGAGGCTTTCTTT. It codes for CASSPSTSKGQGREAFF. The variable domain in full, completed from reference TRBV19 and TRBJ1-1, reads DGGITQSPKYLFRKEGQNVTLSCEQNLNHDAMYWYRQDPGQGLRLIYYSQIVNDFQKGDIAEGYSVSREKKESFPLTVTSAQKNPTAFYLCASSPSTSKGQGREAFFGQGTRLTVV.

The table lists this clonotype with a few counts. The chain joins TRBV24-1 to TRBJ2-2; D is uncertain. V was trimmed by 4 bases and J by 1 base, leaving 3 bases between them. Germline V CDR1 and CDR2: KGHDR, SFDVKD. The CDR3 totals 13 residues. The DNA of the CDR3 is TGTGCCACCAGTGAGGGGAACACCGGGGAGCTGTTTTTT. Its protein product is CATSEGNTGELFF.

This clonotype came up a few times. The CDR3 protein is CASSLEGGGPGSPLHF. In DNA form, the CDR3 reads TGTGCCAGCAGCTTAGAGGGCGGAGGGCCCGGGTCACCCCTCCACTTT. This chain joins TRBV7-2 and TRBJ1-6, with no clear D. Germline V CDR1 and CDR2: SGHTA, FQGNSA. The CDR3 is made up of 16 amino acids. V gave up 1 base and J gave up 10 bases, with 17 bases separating them.

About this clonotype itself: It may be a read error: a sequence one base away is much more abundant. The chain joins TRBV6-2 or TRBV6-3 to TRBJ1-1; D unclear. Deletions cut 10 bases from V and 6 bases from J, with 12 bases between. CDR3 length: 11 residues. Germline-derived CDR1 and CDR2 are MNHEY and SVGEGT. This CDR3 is CATGRNPEAFF. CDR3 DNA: TGTGCCACCGGACGAAACCCTGAAGCTTTCTTT.

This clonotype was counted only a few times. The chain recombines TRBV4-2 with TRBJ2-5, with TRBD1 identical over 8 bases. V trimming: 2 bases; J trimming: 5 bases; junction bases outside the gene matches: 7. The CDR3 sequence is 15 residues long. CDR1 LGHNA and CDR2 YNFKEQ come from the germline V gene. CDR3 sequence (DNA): TGTGCCAGCAGCCAAAGTTCAGGGGGCGCGGAGACCCAGTACTTC. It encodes CASSQSSGGAETQYF.

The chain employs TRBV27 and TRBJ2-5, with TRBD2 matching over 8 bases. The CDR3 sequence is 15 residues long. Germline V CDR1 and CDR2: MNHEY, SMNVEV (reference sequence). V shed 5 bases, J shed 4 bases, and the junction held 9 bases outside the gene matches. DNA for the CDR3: TGTGCCAGCAGTCACGCCGGGAGGGAGGGAGAGACCCAGTACTTC. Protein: CASSHAGREGETQYF.

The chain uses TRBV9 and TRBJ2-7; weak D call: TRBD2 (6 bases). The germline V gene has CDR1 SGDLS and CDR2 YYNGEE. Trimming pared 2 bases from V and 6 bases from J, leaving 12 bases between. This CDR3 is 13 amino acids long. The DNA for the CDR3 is TGTGCCAGCAGCGTCCGGGGGTTGAGCGAGCAGTACTTC. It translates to CASSVRGLSEQYF.

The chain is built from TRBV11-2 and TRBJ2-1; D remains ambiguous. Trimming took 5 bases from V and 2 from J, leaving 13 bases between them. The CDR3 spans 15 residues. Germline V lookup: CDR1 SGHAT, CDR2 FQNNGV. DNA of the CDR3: TGTGCCAGCAGCCCTAGGGCGCGAACCTACAATGAGCAGTTCTTC. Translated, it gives CASSPRARTYNEQFF.

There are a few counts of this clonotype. The chain's CDR3 is CASSSQGNYGYTF. In DNA form, the CDR3 reads TGTGCCAGCAGCTCACAGGGAAACTATGGCTACACCTTC. The rearrangement links TRBV7-2 to TRBJ1-2; TRBD1 is a possible D gene (6 bases). Deletions cut 4 bases from V and 2 bases from J, with 8 bases between. CDR3 length equals 13 residues. Germline assignment: CDR1 SGHTA and CDR2 FQGNSA.

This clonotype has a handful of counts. DNA of the CDR3: TGTGCCAGCACCCGAGAGGCTGGGTACAATGAGCAGTTCTTC. The encoded protein is CASTREAGYNEQFF. This sequence joins TRBV7-3 and TRBJ2-1; D remains unclear. This CDR3 spans 14 amino acids. The V end lost 7 bases, the J end lost 4 bases, and 14 bases lay between the germline ends. The germline V gene has CDR1 SGHTA and CDR2 FQGTGA. Together with reference TRBV7-3 and TRBJ2-1, the CDR3 gives the full variable domain: GAGVSQTPSNKVTEKGKYVELRCDPISGHTALYWYRQSLGQGPEFLIYFQGTGAADDSGLPNDRFFAVRPEGSVSTLKIQRTERGDSAVYLCASTREAGYNEQFFGPGTRLTVL.

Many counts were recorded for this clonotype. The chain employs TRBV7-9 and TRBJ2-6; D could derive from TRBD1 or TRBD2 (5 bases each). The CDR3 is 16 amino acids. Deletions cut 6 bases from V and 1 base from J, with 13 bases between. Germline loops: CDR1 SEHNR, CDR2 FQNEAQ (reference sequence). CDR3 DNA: TGTGCCAGCAGGGGTGAGGGGAAGTCTGGGGCCAACGTCCTGACTTTC. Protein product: CASRGEGKSGANVLTF.

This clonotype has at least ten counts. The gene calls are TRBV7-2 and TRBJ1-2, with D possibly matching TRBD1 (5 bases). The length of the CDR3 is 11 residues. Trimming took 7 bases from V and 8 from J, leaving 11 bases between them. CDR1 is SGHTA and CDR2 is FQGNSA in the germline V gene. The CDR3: CASNTRDGYTF. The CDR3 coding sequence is TGTGCCAGCAATACGAGGGACGGCTACACCTTC.

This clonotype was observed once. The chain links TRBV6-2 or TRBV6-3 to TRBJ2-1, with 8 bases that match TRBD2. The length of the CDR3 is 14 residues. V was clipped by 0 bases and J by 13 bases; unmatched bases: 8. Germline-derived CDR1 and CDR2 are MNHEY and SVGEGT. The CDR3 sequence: CASSYSYLGLEQFF. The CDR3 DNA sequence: TGTGCCAGCAGTTACTCGTACCTGGGACTAGAACAGTTCTTC.

The CDR3 nucleotides are TGTGCCAGCAGTTACTCGGGGGAGGGCCCGGGAGATACGCAGTATTTT. Residues: CASSYSGEGPGDTQYF. The chain recombines TRBV6-5 with TRBJ2-3, with 7 bases aligning to TRBD2. The germline gives CDR1 MNHEY, CDR2 SVGAGI. The CDR3 loop spans 16 amino acids. The ends lost 0 bases at V and 5 bases at J; junction bases unmatched: 8.

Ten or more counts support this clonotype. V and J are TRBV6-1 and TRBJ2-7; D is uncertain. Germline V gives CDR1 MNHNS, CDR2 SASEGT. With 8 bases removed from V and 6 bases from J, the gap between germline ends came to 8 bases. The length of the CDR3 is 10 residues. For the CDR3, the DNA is TGTGCCAGCGGGTGGGGCGAGCAGTACTTC. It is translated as CASGWGEQYF.

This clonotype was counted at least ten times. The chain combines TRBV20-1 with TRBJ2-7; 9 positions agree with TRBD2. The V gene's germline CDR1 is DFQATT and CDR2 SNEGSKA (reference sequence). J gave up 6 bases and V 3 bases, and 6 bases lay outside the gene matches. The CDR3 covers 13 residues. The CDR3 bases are TGCAGTGCTAGTGCGGGAGGGCCTCTCGAGCAGTACTTC. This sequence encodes CSASAGGPLEQYF.

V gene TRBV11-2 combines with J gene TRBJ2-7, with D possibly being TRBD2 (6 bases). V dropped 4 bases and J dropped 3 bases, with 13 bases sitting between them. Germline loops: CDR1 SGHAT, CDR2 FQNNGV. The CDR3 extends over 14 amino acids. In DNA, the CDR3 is TGTGCCAGCAGCTCGGGACTGCTACGCTACGAGCAGTACTTC. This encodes CASSSGLLRYEQYF.

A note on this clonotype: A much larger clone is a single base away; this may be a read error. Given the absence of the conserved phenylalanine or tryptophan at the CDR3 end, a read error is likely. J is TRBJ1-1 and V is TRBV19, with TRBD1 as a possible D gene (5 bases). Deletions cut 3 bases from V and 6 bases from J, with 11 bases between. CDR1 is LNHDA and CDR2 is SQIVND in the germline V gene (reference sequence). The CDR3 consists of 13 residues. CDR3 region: CASSIMAGAEAFL. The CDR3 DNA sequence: TGTGCCAGTAGTATCATGGCGGGGGCTGAAGCTTTCTTA.

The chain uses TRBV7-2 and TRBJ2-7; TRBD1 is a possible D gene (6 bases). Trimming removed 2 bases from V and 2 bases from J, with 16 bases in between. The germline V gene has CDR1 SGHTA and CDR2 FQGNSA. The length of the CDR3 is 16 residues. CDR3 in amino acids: CASSLIRNRAPYEQYF. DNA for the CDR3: TGTGCCAGCAGCTTAATCCGAAACAGGGCCCCCTACGAGCAGTACTTC.

CDR3 loop: CASSSDTLYRGPWEQYF. Written as DNA, the CDR3 is TGTGCCAGCAGCTCCGATACCCTTTACAGGGGACCGTGGGAGCAGTACTTC. V usage is TRBV7-2 and J usage is TRBJ2-7; 7 bases line up with TRBD1. Germline V gene data show CDR1 as SGHTA and CDR2 as FQGNSA. The trim removed 4 bases at V and 7 bases at J, leaving 19 bases unmatched. The CDR3 spans 17 residues.

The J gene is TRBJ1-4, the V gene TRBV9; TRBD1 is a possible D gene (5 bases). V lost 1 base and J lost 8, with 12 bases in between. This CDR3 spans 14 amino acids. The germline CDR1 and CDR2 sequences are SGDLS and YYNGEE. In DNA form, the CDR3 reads TGTGCCAGCAGCGTAACGGCAGGGAGGGAAAAACTGTTTTTT. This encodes CASSVTAGREKLFF.

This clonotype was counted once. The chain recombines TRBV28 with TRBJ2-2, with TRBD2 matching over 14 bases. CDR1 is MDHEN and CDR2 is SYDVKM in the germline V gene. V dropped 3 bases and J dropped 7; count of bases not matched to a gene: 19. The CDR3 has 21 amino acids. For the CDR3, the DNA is TGTGCCAGCAGTTTCTCCCTCGGGGGGCCGGGACTAGCGGGAGTCGACGGGGAGCTGTTTTTT. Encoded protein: CASSFSLGGPGLAGVDGELFF.